These 6 T cell receptor beta chains originate from one sample sequenced in a study of a mutant IDH1 vaccine in newly diagnosed glioma. Their antigens remain unidentified. The time point was: week 11, during vaccination. What each vaccine dose contained was 300 ug of mutant IDH1 20-mer peptide, accompanied by topical imiquimod. TCRdb's copy holds only in-frame clones and misses some; the assay was immunoSEQ multiplex PCR. The repertoire holds roughly 120,000 clones, with roughly 78% as singletons. Source: PBMCs, taken from a glioma patient whose treatment included an IDH1 peptide vaccine. These receptor sequences come from a man in his forties with glioma.

V usage is TRBV7-8 and J usage is TRBJ2-7; D ambiguous. The CDR3 spans 15 residues. Germline CDR1 and CDR2: SGHVS and FQNEAQ. V was shortened by 0 bases and J by 2 bases, with 11 bases between the two germline ends. Written as DNA, the CDR3 is TGTGCCAGCAGCTTAGCCCGGAGCGTAGCCTACGAGCAGTACTTC. Protein product: CASSLARSVAYEQYF.

The V and J genes are TRBV5-7 and TRBJ2-1; D is unclear. TRBV5-7 is an open reading frame whose function is uncertain. The CDR3 length is 16 residues. The V end lost 0 bases, the J end lost 1 base, and 11 bases lay between the germline ends. This chain's CDR3 is CASSLVENVSYNEQFF. CDR3 sequence (DNA): TGTGCCAGCAGCTTGGTAGAGAATGTTTCCTACAATGAGCAGTTCTTC.

The DNA of the CDR3 is TGTGCCAGCAGTGAAGAGACAGGGAACCCAGATACGCAGTATTTT. Residues: CASSEETGNPDTQYF. This chain links TRBV6-4 with TRBJ2-3; 7 bases match TRBD1. J lost 4 bases, V lost 3 bases, and 7 bases had no gene match. This CDR3 has 15 amino acids. The V gene's germline CDR1 is MRHNA and CDR2 SNTAGT.

This rearrangement joins TRBV6-5 to TRBJ1-2; D remains ambiguous. Trimming left V 0 bases short and J 4 bases short, with 9 bases between. Germline V gene sequence: CDR1 MNHEY, CDR2 SVGAGI. The CDR3 is 14 amino acids. CDR3 nucleotide sequence: TGTGCCAGCAGTTACTCCGGAACAACCTATGGCTACACCTTC. Residues: CASSYSGTTYGYTF.

The V and J genes are TRBV15 and TRBJ2-5; 7 nucleotides match TRBD2. V gave up 0 bases and J gave up 9 bases; unmatched junction bases: 10. The CDR3 consists of 15 residues. Per the germline V gene, CDR1 is LNHNV and CDR2 is YYDKDF (reference sequence). DNA of the CDR3: TGTGCCACCAGCAGAGATGGGGAGGGAGTCAAGGCCCAGTACTTC. It encodes CATSRDGEGVKAQYF.

V gene TRBV2 combines with J gene TRBJ1-4, with D tentatively TRBD1 (5 bases). This CDR3 comprises 15 residues. The germline gives CDR1 SNHLY, CDR2 FYNNEI. The ends were cut back, 8 bases at V and 8 bases at J, with 21 bases in the middle. This CDR3 is CASHPRGREVEKLFF. CDR3 DNA: TGTGCCAGCCACCCTCGGGGCAGGGAGGTGGAAAAACTGTTTTTT.